This T cell receptor beta chain was captured by sequencing in a study of persistence of HIV-infected CD4 T cells. V was shortened by 0 bases and J by 0 bases, with 13 bases between the two germline ends. Germline V CDR1 and CDR2: SGHRS, YFSETQ. CDR3 length equals 16 residues. Points on this clone: The target antigen is unknown.

The immunoSEQ assay was version 4, run in survey mode. The repertoire was sequenced with immunoSEQ multiplex PCR; TCRdb's copy has only in-frame clones and lacks some. The sample holds just over 40,000 clones, 70% to 80% seen once. Overlapping HIV-1 Gag 15-mer peptides at 0.95 to 1 ug per peptide per mL were used. Sorted nonresponding memory CD4+ T cells were CD40L-negative, CD69-negative, CD45RO-high. The sample consisted of CD4+ T cells sorted from PBMCs after roughly 18-hour stimulation, taken from a patient who received antiretroviral therapy. The clonotype was recovered from an adult man with HIV who was CMV-seropositive. This chain links TRBV5-1 with TRBJ2-7; D possibly corresponds to TRBD2 (5 bases). The CDR3 region is CASSLGWTLSSYEQYF. The CDR3 DNA reads TGCGCCAGCAGCTTGGGATGGACTCTTAGCTCCTACGAGCAGTACTTC. Variable domain in full (rest from reference TRBV5-1 and TRBJ2-7): KAGVTQTPRYLIKTRGQQVTLSCSPISGHRSVSWYQQTPGQGLQFLFEYFSETQRNKGNFPGRFSGRQFSNSRSEMNVSTLELGDSALYLCASSLGWTLSSYEQYFGPGTRLTVT.